This T cell receptor beta chain was identified during a study of T cells in Graves' hyperthyroidism and ophthalmopathy. Whole-study findings and limits: Clonotypes that were expanded in thyroid above 0.001 mostly appeared in blood too.

The hyperthyroidism patients had all been newly diagnosed, and their disease duration was under 2 months. Their ages ranged from 18 to 65 years. Lactation, pregnancy, other autoimmune disease or uncontrolled infection led to exclusion of patients. This clonotype was found a few times. What it recognizes is unknown. RNA transcripts gave rise to amplified TCR beta CDR3 regions. Initially, a first-round RT-PCR of the TCR CDR3 employed the HTBI primer set. TCRdb called the multiplex PCR reads again in MiXCR, with one record for every CDR3 protein. This table holds about 770,000 distinct CDR3 sequences, approximately 18% found once. The source of this sequence is a woman between 45 and 65 years old with Graves' hyperthyroidism that later progressed to Graves' ophthalmopathy. Sequencing input: blood.

Here the CDR3 DNA reads TGTGCCAGCAGCTTAGCGGGGTTGGTGGCAGGCCTTCTTTCCTACGAGCAGTACTTC. Amino acid sequence: CASSLAGLVAGLLSYEQYF. The rearrangement uses TRBV11-2 and TRBJ2-7; D is perhaps TRBD2 (5 bases). The CDR3 is 19 residues long. Trimming pared 1 base from V and 1 base from J, leaving 23 bases between. The germline V gene has CDR1 SGHAT and CDR2 FQNNGV.